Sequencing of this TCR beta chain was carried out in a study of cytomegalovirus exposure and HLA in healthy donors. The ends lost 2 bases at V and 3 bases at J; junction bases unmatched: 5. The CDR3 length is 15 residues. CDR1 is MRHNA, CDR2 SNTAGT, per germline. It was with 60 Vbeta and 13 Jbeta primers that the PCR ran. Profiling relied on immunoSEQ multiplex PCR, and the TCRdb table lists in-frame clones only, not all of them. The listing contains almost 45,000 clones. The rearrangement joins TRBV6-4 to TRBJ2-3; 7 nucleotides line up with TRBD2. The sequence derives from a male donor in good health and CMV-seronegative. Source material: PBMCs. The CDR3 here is CASSDAGEATDTQYF. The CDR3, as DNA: TGTGCCAGCAGTGACGCGGGAGAAGCGACAGATACGCAGTATTTT.